This T cell receptor beta chain was captured by sequencing in a study of beta chain features in type 1 diabetes. Study results and caveats: Significant though moderate, a shortening of TCRB CDR3s appeared in all four CD4+ subsets of Type 1 diabetes patients. A PCR bias possibly favoring shorter templates would apply equally to patients and controls.

The CDR3 runs to 14 residues. V trimming: 2 bases; J trimming: 5 bases; junction bases outside the gene matches: 0. The V gene's germline CDR1 is MNHNY and CDR2 SVGAGI (reference sequence). Expressed TCRB transcripts were sequenced after all isolated RNA was converted to cDNA. About 3.6 million reads on average were seen across naive, central memory and regulatory T cell samples. Profiling relied on immunoSEQ multiplex PCR, and the TCRdb table lists in-frame clones only, not all of them. This sample has 850,000 to 900,000 clones; roughly 17% occur once, and the top ten carry 0.02% to 0.03%. This clone was counted a few times. The antigen is undetermined. The single heparinised draw taken from each donor contained roughly 110 mL of blood on average.

Input material: naive CD4+ T cells from blood. The sequence came from a young woman in good health. The rearrangement links TRBV6-6 to TRBJ1-5; TRBD1 matches 10 bases. This CDR3 reads CASSYGTGDQPQHF. As DNA, the CDR3 is TGTGCCAGCAGTTACGGGACAGGGGATCAGCCCCAGCATTTT.